The TCR beta chain described here comes from a study of cytomegalovirus exposure and HLA in healthy donors. Use of 60 Vbeta and 13 Jbeta primers characterized the PCR. TCRdb's copy holds only in-frame clones and misses some; the assay was immunoSEQ multiplex PCR. The sample lists approximately 150,000 clones, roughly 75% seen once, with under 3% in the top ten. Findings and caveats of the study: Per a later analysis, 18,000 or so TCR beta sequences showed association with HLA alleles at 0.05 false discovery rate. Presence/absence analyses rested on an assumption that sequencing depth was roughly uniform across donors.

In its sample, this clone ranks as medium-sized. Its antigen remains unidentified. CDR1 and CDR2 from the germline V gene are GTSNPN and SVGIG (reference sequence). The CDR3 runs to 13 residues. Trimming removed 2 bases from V and 4 bases from J, with 11 bases in between. This chain uses TRBV30 with TRBJ1-1; D remains unclear. The sequenced sample was PBMCs. This TCR derives from a female donor in good health and CMV-seronegative. CDR3 in DNA: TGTGCCTGGAGTTCCCAGGCTACCACTGAAGCTTTCTTT. Its translation is CAWSSQATTEAFF. Filled out from reference TRBV30 and TRBJ1-1, the complete variable domain reads SQTIHQWPATLVQPVGSPLSLECTVEGTSNPNLYWYRQAAGRGLQLLFYSVGIGQISSEVPQNLSASRPQDRQFILSSKKLLLSDSGFYLCAWSSQATTEAFFGQGTRLTVV.